Listed here are 6 T cell receptor beta chains from one sample, sequenced in a study of blood T cell repertoires in COVID-19. Clones were read by immunoSEQ multiplex PCR, and TCRdb kept only the in-frame ones, dropping some. Of over 60,000 clones in the sample, 89% are singletons; the top ten hold 4.5% to 5%. Sequences were obtained from peripheral blood. The receptors come from a woman aged 50 to 65 with active COVID-19.

This chain connects TRBV14 to TRBJ1-5; D is possibly TRBD1 (5 bases). The CDR3 covers 19 residues. Germline-derived CDR1 and CDR2 are SGHDN and FVKESK. V was trimmed by 1 base and J by 0 bases, leaving 19 bases between them. The CDR3 coding sequence is TGTGCCAGCAGCCAAGCGGATTTTGTTTGGGGCCATAGCAATCAGCCCCAGCATTTT. This gives the protein CASSQADFVWGHSNQPQHF.

The gene calls are TRBV6-5 and TRBJ1-2; the D gene is possibly TRBD1 (6 bases). Germline CDR1 MNHEY, CDR2 SVGAGI. The CDR3 is 14 residues long. The ends were cut back, 7 bases at V and 3 bases at J, with 15 bases in the middle. CDR3 sequence reads: CASNGRGGHYGYTF. The CDR3 DNA follows: TGTGCCAGCAACGGGCGGGGGGGGCACTATGGCTACACCTTC.

The chain links TRBV28 to TRBJ2-5; TRBD1 agrees at 7 bases. Germline CDR1 reads MDHEN; CDR2 reads SYDVKM. The CDR3 spans 15 residues. V was pared by 6 bases and J by 5 bases, with 12 bases of the junction left unmatched. As DNA, the CDR3 is TGTGCCAGCAGCCCCGACAGGGAGTATTTGGAGACCCAGTACTTC. Protein: CASSPDREYLETQYF.

The DNA for the CDR3 is TGTGCCAGCAGCCCGGGACTTGCGAAAGCTTTCTTT. This codes for CASSPGLAKAFF. This chain connects TRBV12-3 or TRBV12-4 to TRBJ1-1, with D possibly TRBD1 on 5 matching bases. The CDR3 totals 12 residues. V was pared by 6 bases and J by 9 bases, with 14 bases between.

This chain uses TRBV7-3 with TRBJ2-1, with TRBD2 matching 7 bases. The CDR3 totals 14 residues. Trimming cost V 4 bases and J 15 bases; bases outside gene matches: 15. Germline values: CDR1 SGHTA, CDR2 FQGTGA. CDR3 in DNA: TGTGCCAGCAGCTCCGAGCCGATGAGCGGGAAACCGTTCTTC. Encoded protein: CASSSEPMSGKPFF.

This chain links TRBV19 with TRBJ2-2; TRBD2 might be the D (5 bases). CDR3 length equals 14 residues. Trimming removed 1 base from V and 4 bases from J, with 7 bases in between. Germline CDR1 and CDR2: LNHDA and SQIVND (reference sequence). Here the CDR3 DNA reads TGTGCCAGTAGTATAGGCACTAGCACCGGGGAGCTGTTTTTT. It is translated as CASSIGTSTGELFF.